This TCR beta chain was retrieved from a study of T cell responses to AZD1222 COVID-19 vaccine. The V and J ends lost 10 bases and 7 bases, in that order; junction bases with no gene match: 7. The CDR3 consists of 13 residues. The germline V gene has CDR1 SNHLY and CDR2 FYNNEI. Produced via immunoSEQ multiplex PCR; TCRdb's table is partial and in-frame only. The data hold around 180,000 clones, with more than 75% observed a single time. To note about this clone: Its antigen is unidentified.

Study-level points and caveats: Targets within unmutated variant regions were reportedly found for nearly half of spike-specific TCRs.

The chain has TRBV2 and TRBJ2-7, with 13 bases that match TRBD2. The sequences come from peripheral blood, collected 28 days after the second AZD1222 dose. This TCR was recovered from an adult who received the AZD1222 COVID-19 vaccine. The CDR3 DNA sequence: TGTGCCACCGGACTAGCGGGAGTGGGGGAGCAGTACTTC. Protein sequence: CATGLAGVGEQYF.